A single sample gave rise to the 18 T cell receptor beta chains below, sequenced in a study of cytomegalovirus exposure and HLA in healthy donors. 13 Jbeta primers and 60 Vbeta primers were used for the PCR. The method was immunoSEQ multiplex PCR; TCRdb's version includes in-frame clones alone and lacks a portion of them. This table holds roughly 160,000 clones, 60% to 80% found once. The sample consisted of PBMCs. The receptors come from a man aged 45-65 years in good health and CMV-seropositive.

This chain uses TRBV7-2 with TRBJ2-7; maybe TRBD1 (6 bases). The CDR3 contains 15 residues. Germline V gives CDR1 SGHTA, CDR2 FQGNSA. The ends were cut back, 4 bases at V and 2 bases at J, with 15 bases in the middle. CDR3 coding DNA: TGTGCCAGCAGCTGGGACCGGGACACCACCTACGAGCAGTACGTC. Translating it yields CASSWDRDTTYEQYV.

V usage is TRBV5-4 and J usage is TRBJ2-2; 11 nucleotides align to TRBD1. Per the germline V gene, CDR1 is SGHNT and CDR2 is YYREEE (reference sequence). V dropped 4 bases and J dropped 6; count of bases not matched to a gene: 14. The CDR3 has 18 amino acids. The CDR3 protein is CASSPGQGAHRISGELFF. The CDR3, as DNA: TGTGCCAGCAGCCCTGGACAGGGGGCGCATAGAATCTCCGGGGAGCTGTTTTTT.

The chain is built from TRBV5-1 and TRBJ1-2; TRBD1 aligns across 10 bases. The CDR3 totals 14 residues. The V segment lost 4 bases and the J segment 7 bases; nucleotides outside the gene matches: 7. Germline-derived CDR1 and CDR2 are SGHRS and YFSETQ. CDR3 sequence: CASSLGQGSGGYTF. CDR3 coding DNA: TGCGCCAGCAGCCTGGGACAGGGGTCTGGTGGCTACACCTTC.

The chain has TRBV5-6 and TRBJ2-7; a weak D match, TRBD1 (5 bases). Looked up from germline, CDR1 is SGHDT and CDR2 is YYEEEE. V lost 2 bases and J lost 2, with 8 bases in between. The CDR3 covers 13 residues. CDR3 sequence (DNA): TGTGCCAGCAGCTTCGGCAGGGCCTACGAGCAGTACTTC. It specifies CASSFGRAYEQYF.

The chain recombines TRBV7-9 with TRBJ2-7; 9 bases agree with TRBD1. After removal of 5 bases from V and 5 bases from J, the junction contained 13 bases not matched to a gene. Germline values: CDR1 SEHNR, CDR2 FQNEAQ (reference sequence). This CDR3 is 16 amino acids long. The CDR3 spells CASSPETGQGAHEQYF. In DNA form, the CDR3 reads TGTGCCAGCAGCCCGGAGACGGGACAGGGTGCCCACGAGCAGTACTTC.

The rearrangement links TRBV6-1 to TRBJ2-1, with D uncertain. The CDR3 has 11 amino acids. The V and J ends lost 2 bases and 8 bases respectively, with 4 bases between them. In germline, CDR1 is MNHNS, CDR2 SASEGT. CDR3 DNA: TGTGCCAGCAGTGAACAGGATGAGCAGTTCTTC. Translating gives CASSEQDEQFF.

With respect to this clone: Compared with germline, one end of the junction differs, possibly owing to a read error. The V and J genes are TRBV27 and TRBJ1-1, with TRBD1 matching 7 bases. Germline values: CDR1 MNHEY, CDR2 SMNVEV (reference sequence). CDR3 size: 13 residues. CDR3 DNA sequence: TGTGCCAGCAGCTTATTCAGGGGGACTGAAGCTTTCTTT. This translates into CASSLFRGTEAFF.

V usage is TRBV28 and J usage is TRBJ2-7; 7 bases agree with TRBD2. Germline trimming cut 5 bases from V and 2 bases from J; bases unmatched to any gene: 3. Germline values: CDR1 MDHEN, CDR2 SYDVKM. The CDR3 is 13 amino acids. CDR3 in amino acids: CASSSGDPYEQYF. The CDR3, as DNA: TGTGCCAGCAGTAGCGGGGATCCCTACGAGCAGTACTTC. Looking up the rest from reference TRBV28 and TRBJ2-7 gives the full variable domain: DVKVTQSSRYLVKRTGEKVFLECVQDMDHENMFWYRQDPGLGLRLIYFSYDVKMKEKGDIPEGYSVSREKKERFSLILESASTNQTSMYLCASSSGDPYEQYFGPGTRLTVT.

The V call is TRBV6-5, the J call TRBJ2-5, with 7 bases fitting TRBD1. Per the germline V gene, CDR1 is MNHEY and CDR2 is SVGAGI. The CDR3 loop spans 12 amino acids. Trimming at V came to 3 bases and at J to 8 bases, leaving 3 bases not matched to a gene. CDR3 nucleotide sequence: TGTGCCAGCAGTTATAACAGGGGAACCCAGTACTTC. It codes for CASSYNRGTQYF.

The CDR3 protein is CASRTGHYGYTF. The CDR3 DNA sequence: TGTGCCAGTAGGACAGGGCACTATGGCTACACCTTC. V is TRBV19 and J is TRBJ1-2; 7 bases agree with TRBD1. V dropped 6 bases and J dropped 3; count of bases not matched to a gene: 1. In germline, CDR1 is LNHDA, CDR2 SQIVND (reference sequence). The CDR3 has 12 amino acids.

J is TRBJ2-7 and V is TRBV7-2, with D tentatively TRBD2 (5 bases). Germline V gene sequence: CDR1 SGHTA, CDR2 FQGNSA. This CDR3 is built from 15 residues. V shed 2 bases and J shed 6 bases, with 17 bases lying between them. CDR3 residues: CASSLLLGPRGEQYF. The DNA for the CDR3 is TGTGCCAGCAGCTTACTATTGGGCCCTCGGGGCGAGCAGTACTTC.

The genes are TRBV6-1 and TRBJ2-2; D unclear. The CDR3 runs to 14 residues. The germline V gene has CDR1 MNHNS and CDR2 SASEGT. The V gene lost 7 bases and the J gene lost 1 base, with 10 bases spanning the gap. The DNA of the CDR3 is TGTGCCAGCATTTTAACGGGGAACACCGGGGAGCTGTTTTTT. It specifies CASILTGNTGELFF.

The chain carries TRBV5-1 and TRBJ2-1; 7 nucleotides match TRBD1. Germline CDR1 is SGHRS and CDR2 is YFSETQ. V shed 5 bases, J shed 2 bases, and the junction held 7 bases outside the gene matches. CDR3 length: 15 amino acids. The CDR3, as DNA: TGCGCCAGCAGTTCTGACAGGGCTGCCTACAATGAGCAGTTCTTC. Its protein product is CASSSDRAAYNEQFF.

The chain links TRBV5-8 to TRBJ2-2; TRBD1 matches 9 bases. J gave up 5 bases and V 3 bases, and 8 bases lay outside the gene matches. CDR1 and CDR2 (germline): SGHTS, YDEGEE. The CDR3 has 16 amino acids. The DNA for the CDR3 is TGTGCCAGCAGCTATACCGGGACAGGGAATACCGGGGAGCTGTTTTTT. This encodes CASSYTGTGNTGELFF.

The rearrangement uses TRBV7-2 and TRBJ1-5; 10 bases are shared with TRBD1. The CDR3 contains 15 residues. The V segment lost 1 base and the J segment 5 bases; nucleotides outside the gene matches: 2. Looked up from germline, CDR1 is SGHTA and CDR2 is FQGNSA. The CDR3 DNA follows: TGTGCCAGCAGCTTAGTAGGGACAGGGGATCAGCCCCAGCATTTT. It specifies CASSLVGTGDQPQHF.

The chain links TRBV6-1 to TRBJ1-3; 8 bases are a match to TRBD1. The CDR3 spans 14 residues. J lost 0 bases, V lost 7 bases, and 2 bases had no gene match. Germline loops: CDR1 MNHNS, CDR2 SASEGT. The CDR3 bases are TGTGCCAGCACTACAGGGGGCTCTGGAAACACCATATATTTT. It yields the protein CASTTGGSGNTIYF.

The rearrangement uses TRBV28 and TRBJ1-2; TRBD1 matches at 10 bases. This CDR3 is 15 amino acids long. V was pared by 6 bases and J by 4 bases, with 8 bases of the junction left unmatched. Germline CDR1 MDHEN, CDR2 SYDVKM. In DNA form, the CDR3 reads TGTGCCAGCAGCTCAGCCGGGACAGGGGTCTATGGCTACACCTTC. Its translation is CASSSAGTGVYGYTF.

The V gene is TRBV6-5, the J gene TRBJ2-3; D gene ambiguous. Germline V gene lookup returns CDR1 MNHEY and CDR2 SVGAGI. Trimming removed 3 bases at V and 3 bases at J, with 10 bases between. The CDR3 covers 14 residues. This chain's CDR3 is CASSYQAPTDTQYF. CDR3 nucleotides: TGTGCCAGCAGTTATCAAGCCCCTACAGATACGCAGTATTTT.